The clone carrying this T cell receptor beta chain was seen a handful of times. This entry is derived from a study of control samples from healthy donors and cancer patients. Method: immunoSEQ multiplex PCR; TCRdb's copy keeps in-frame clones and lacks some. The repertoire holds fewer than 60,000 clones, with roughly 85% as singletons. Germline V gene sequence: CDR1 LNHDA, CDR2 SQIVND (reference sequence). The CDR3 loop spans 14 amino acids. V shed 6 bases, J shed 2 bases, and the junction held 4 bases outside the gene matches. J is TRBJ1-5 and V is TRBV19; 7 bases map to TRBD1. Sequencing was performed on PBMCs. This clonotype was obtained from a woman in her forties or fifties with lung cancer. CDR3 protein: CASRTTGGNQPQHF. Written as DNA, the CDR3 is TGTGCCAGTAGAACTACAGGGGGCAATCAGCCCCAGCATTTT.